The rows below give T cell receptor beta chains drawn from one sample of a study of T cells in Graves' hyperthyroidism and ophthalmopathy. TCRdb ran MiXCR on the multiplex PCR reads and lists one entry per CDR3 protein. The sample holds about 130,000 distinct CDR3 sequences, 22% seen once. The sequenced material came from blood. These receptors were collected from a woman aged 45 to 65 with Graves' hyperthyroidism that later progressed to Graves' ophthalmopathy. Both conserved end residues are part of each CDR3. A D gene is named only where the DNA matches it firmly. A row's size may be missing; if present it is once, few, many or a size class.

>many|TRBV20-1|TRBJ2-1|TRBD2
CSAQPIAGANNEQFF
TGCAGTGCACAACCAATAGCGGGAGCGAACAATGAGCAGTTCTTC
>many|TRBV30|TRBJ1-1|-
CAWSTLMGRGEAFF
TGTGCCTGGAGTACCCTTATGGGGAGAGGTGAAGCTTTCTTT
>many|TRBV6-1|TRBJ1-5|TRBD1
CASSLTGRGQPQHF
TGTGCCAGCAGTCTGACAGGGCGAGGGCAGCCCCAGCATTTT
>many|TRBV7-9|TRBJ2-2|-
CASSLNSGANTGELFF
TGTGCCAGCAGCTTAAACTCAGGAGCGAACACCGGGGAGCTGTTTTTT
>many|TRBV20-1|TRBJ2-7|TRBD1
CSAGGGTGAYEQYF
TGCAGTGCCGGCGGCGGGACAGGAGCTTACGAGCAGTACTTC
>-|TRBV5-4|TRBJ2-2|-
CASSRRQALRMTGELFF
TGTGCCAGCAGCCGCAGACAGGCCCTGAGAATGACCGGGGAGCTGTTTTTT
>many|TRBV29-1|TRBJ2-7|-
CSVLVSSYEQYF
TGCAGCGTTCTAGTCAGCTCCTACGAGCAGTACTTC
>many|TRBV6-6|TRBJ2-7|-
CASSYSWMGKTYEQYF
TGTGCCAGCAGTTACTCTTGGATGGGGAAAACCTACGAGCAGTACTTC
>many|TRBV5-1|TRBJ1-6|-
CASSLEVQGGANSPLHF
TGCGCCAGCAGCTTGGAGGTGCAGGGCGGTGCTAATTCACCCCTCCACTTT
>-|TRBV19|TRBJ1-1|-
CASMQIEQSYTEAFF
TGTGCCAGTATGCAGATCGAACAGAGTTACACTGAAGCTTTCTTT
>-|TRBV11-2|TRBJ2-7|-
CASSPGPGPLSERYF
TGTGCCAGCAGCCCGGGGCCGGGACCATTATCGGAGCGGTACTTC
>-|TRBV19|TRBJ2-1|TRBD1
CASSRQGIYEQFF
TGTGCCAGTAGTAGACAGGGGATCTACGAGCAGTTCTTC
>-|TRBV5-1|TRBJ2-6|-
CASTLRGSGANVLTF
TGCGCCAGCACCCTGAGGGGGTCTGGGGCCAACGTCCTGACTTTC
>-|TRBV5-1|TRBJ1-1|-
CASSLDAANTEAFF
TGCGCCAGCAGCTTGGATGCAGCCAACACTGAAGCTTTCTTT
>-|TRBV11-2|TRBJ2-3|-
CASSLEVVVPPLTQYF
TGTGCCAGCAGCTTAGAGGTTGTGGTACCACCCCTTACGCAGTATTTT
>-|TRBV30|TRBJ1-5|TRBD1
CAWSVQGASGPQHF
TGTGCCTGGAGTGTACAGGGGGCCTCGGGGCCCCAGCATTTT
>many|TRBV29-1|TRBJ1-1|-
CSALAAPNTEAFF
TGCAGCGCCCTGGCCGCTCCGAACACTGAAGCTTTCTTT
>-|TRBV20-1|TRBJ1-1|TRBD1
CSAWTGGSTEAFF
TGCAGTGCTTGGACAGGGGGTAGTACTGAAGCTTTCTTT
>few|TRBV6-1|TRBJ2-1|-
CASSENRVEGQFF
TGTGCCAGCAGTGAAAACAGAGTTGAGGGGCAGTTCTTC
>many|TRBV20-1|TRBJ2-7|-
CSARDNKIGQTYEQYF
TGCAGTGCTAGAGATAATAAGATAGGACAGACCTACGAGCAGTACTTC
>many|TRBV10-3|TRBJ1-1|TRBD1
CAISDPGQGRTEAFF
TGTGCCATCAGTGATCCGGGACAGGGGCGAACTGAAGCTTTCTTT
>many|TRBV3-1|TRBJ2-5|-
CASSRSLAKTQYF
TGTGCCAGCAGCCGATCCTTAGCGAAGACCCAGTACTTC
>-|TRBV30|TRBJ1-6|TRBD1
CAWTPGQGNSPLHF
TGTGCCTGGACCCCCGGACAGGGTAATTCACCCCTCCACTTT
>many|TRBV6-1|TRBJ2-7|-
CASSDRTYEQYF
TGTGCCAGCAGCGACAGAACCTACGAGCAGTACTTC
>many|TRBV27|TRBJ2-7|TRBD2
CASSGLAGVGEQYF
TGTGCCAGCAGCGGTCTAGCGGGAGTTGGCGAGCAGTACTTC
>few|TRBV28|TRBJ1-5|-
CASSFKQHQPQHF
TGTGCCAGCAGCTTTAAACAGCATCAGCCCCAGCATTTT
>many|TRBV4-1|TRBJ2-1|-
CASSNLARTPPYNEQFF
TGCGCCAGCAGCAACCTGGCAAGGACCCCTCCTTACAATGAGCAGTTCTTC
>many|TRBV12-3/TRBV12-4|TRBJ2-5|-
CASSYGSAGWTQYF
TGTGCCAGCAGTTACGGATCCGCGGGATGGACCCAGTACTTC
>many|TRBV5-1|TRBJ2-7|TRBD2
CASSHGTSGNEQYF
TGCGCCAGCAGCCACGGGACTAGCGGGAACGAGCAGTACTTC
>many|TRBV27|TRBJ2-7|-
CASSLTGASSYEQYF
TGTGCCAGCAGTTTAACGGGGGCCAGCTCCTACGAGCAGTACTTC
>many|TRBV4-1|TRBJ1-1|-
CASSQVIRDLEAFF
TGCGCCAGCAGCCAAGTCATACGGGACCTTGAAGCTTTCTTT
>many|TRBV30|TRBJ2-3|TRBD1
CAWSVLGTGDTQYF
TGTGCCTGGAGTGTACTCGGGACAGGGGATACGCAGTATTTT
>-|TRBV19|TRBJ2-3|TRBD2
CASMVVGGAGDPGDTQYF
TGTGCCAGTATGGTGGTTGGTGGAGCGGGAGACCCCGGAGATACGCAGTATTTT
>-|TRBV24-1|TRBJ2-1|TRBD1
CATSDLRQGKFF
TGTGCCACCAGTGATTTAAGACAGGGAAAGTTCTTC
>-|TRBV6-2/TRBV6-3|TRBJ1-4|-
CASSRKGSGEKLFF
TGTGCCAGCAGTCGTAAGGGGTCTGGGGAAAAACTGTTTTTT
>many|TRBV2|TRBJ2-2|TRBD2
CARSGTSGKRNTGELFF
TGTGCCAGATCCGGGACTAGCGGGAAGCGAAACACCGGGGAGCTGTTTTTT
>many|TRBV20-1|TRBJ2-7|TRBD2
CSASSQGLAGGLSYEQYF
TGCAGTGCTAGTTCCCAGGGACTAGCGGGAGGACTATCCTACGAGCAGTACTTC
>many|TRBV18|TRBJ2-1|TRBD2
CASSRLAEEYNEQFF
TGTGCCAGCTCCCGACTAGCGGAGGAATACAATGAGCAGTTCTTC
>few|TRBV20-1|TRBJ2-7|-
CSTRGPGLEFSEQYF
TGCAGTACTAGGGGGCCGGGACTAGAATTCTCCGAGCAGTACTTC
>many|TRBV24-1|TRBJ2-5|TRBD2
CATSDSGLKETQYF
TGTGCCACCAGTGATTCGGGACTAAAAGAGACCCAGTACTTC
>many|TRBV7-9|TRBJ2-3|TRBD1
CASSGTAGPDTQYF
TGTGCCAGCTCTGGGACAGCCGGCCCAGATACGCAGTATTTT
>-|TRBV5-5|TRBJ1-2|-
CASSLSLGYGYTF
TGTGCCAGCAGCTTGAGCTTGGGGTATGGCTACACCTTC
>many|TRBV19|TRBJ2-2|TRBD1
CASSIGQGRTGELFF
TGTGCCAGTAGTATTGGACAGGGGCGCACCGGGGAGCTGTTTTTT
>many|TRBV10-3|TRBJ1-1|-
CAISESTRNTEAFF
TGTGCCATCAGTGAGTCGACCCGGAACACTGAAGCTTTCTTT
>many|TRBV7-9|TRBJ2-2|TRBD1
CASSSDRGPGTGELFF
TGTGCCAGCAGCTCCGACAGGGGCCCAGGGACCGGGGAGCTGTTTTTT
>few|TRBV2|TRBJ1-2|-
CASSVVVRNGYTF
TGTGCCAGCAGTGTCGTGGTACGTAATGGCTACACCTTC
>many|TRBV6-6|TRBJ1-5|TRBD1
CASSYSTGVSRQPQHF
TGTGCCAGCAGTTACTCGACAGGGGTATCTAGGCAGCCCCAGCATTTT
>-|TRBV5-1|TRBJ2-7|TRBD2
CASSASSGRVAEQYF
TGCGCCAGCAGCGCTTCTAGCGGGAGGGTGGCCGAGCAGTACTTC
>many|TRBV6-1|TRBJ2-4|TRBD2
CASRGEGAKNIQYF
TGTGCCAGCAGGGGGGAGGGTGCCAAAAACATTCAGTACTTC
>-|TRBV20-1|TRBJ2-1|-
CSARGGPYNEQFF
TGCAGTGCTAGGGGGGGACCCTACAATGAGCAGTTCTTC
>-|TRBV3-1|TRBJ2-7|TRBD1
CASSPWTGHYEQYF
TGTGCCAGCAGCCCCTGGACAGGCCACTACGAGCAGTACTTC
>many|TRBV3-1|TRBJ2-2|TRBD2
CASSETSGRLESTGELFF
TGTGCCAGCAGCGAGACTAGCGGGAGGTTGGAGAGCACCGGGGAGCTGTTTTTT
>many|TRBV2|TRBJ2-3|-
CASSRDFTDTQYF
TGTGCCAGCAGCCGTGACTTCACAGATACGCAGTATTTT
>many|TRBV3-1|TRBJ2-5|TRBD2
CASSQSGTSGQETQYF
TGTGCCAGCAGCCAATCCGGGACTAGCGGCCAAGAGACCCAGTACTTC
>many|TRBV28|TRBJ1-5|-
CASSLTGAQPQHF
TGTGCCAGCAGTTTAACGGGGGCCCAGCCCCAGCATTTT